Listed here are 12 T cell receptor beta chains from one sample, sequenced in a study of shared clonotypes between healthy human individuals. The assay was immunoSEQ multiplex PCR, and TCRdb's table has in-frame clones only and misses some. The sample consists of fewer than 850,000 clones, about 90% of them appearing once. Sequenced material: memory CD8+ T cells from PBMCs. Subset noted: CD45RO+ cells pooled with CCR7-negative TemRA cells. These receptors all stem from a man aged 18 to 30 in good health. Some clones in this sample may be carry-over from other donors' samples.

In regard to this clone: A read error is likely, as this CDR3 ends without the conserved phenylalanine or tryptophan. The rearrangement uses TRBV29-1 and TRBJ2-7, with D tentatively TRBD2 (5 bases). The CDR3 covers 14 residues. V lost 4 bases, J lost 0 bases, and 13 bases lay in between. In germline, CDR1 is SQVTM, CDR2 ANQGSEA. CDR3 in DNA: TGCAGCGTTGGTCGCGGGCCGAGCTCCTACGAGCAGTACTCC. Translated: CSVGRGPSSYEQYS.

This sequence joins TRBV2 and TRBJ2-5; TRBD2 agrees at 7 bases. Trimming removed 11 bases from V and 4 bases from J; junction bases left unmatched: 16. CDR3 length: 15 amino acids. Germline V gives CDR1 SNHLY, CDR2 FYNNEI. CDR3 DNA sequence: TGTGCCCCCTCCCCTTTAGAGGGAGGGACAGAGACCCAGTACTTC. Its protein product is CAPSPLEGGTETQYF.

The chain uses TRBV19 and TRBJ2-3; possible D gene TRBD1, 5 bases. V was clipped by 3 bases and J by 2 bases, with 15 bases between them. The CDR3 has 16 amino acids. Germline CDR1 and CDR2: LNHDA and SQIVND (reference sequence). CDR3 amino acids: CASSIRDRRLTDTQYF. The CDR3 coding sequence is TGTGCCAGTAGTATCAGGGATCGGCGGCTCACAGATACGCAGTATTTT.

This chain joins TRBV5-4 and TRBJ2-7; D is unclear. The V end was cut by 4 bases, the J end by 7 bases, with 15 bases between. The CDR3 length is 13 residues. Per the germline V gene, CDR1 is SGHNT and CDR2 is YYREEE (reference sequence). CDR3 region: CASSPKGRWEQYF. The CDR3 nucleotides read TGTGCCAGCAGCCCTAAGGGCAGGTGGGAGCAGTACTTC. The full variable domain, completed using reference TRBV5-4 and TRBJ2-7, is ETGVTQSPTHLIKTRGQQVTLRCSSQSGHNTVSWYQQALGQGPQFIFQYYREEENGRGNFPPRFSGLQFPNYSSELNVNALELDDSALYLCASSPKGRWEQYFGPGTRLTVT.

This rearrangement joins TRBV15 to TRBJ1-2; D uncertain. The germline V and J ends were trimmed by 0 bases and 1 base, with 15 bases remaining between them. CDR1 is LNHNV, CDR2 YYDKDF, per germline (reference sequence). The CDR3 loop spans 17 amino acids. In nucleotides, the CDR3 is TGTGCCACCAGCAGAGATTCGGAGACCGTCGTTAACTATGGCTACACCTTC. Its translation is CATSRDSETVVNYGYTF.

The J gene is TRBJ2-7, the V gene TRBV28; a weak D match, TRBD2 (6 bases). The V end was cut by 6 bases, the J end by 2 bases, with 8 bases between. CDR1 is MDHEN and CDR2 is SYDVKM in the germline V gene. This CDR3 has 12 residues. The CDR3 bases are TGTGCCAGCAGCCGCGGGACCTACGAGCAGTACTTC. It encodes CASSRGTYEQYF. Full variable domain (remainder filled in from reference TRBV28 and TRBJ2-7): DVKVTQSSRYLVKRTGEKVFLECVQDMDHENMFWYRQDPGLGLRLIYFSYDVKMKEKGDIPEGYSVSREKKERFSLILESASTNQTSMYLCASSRGTYEQYFGPGTRLTVT.

This clone has just a few counts. The chain employs TRBV7-9 and TRBJ1-1; D remains ambiguous. Germline V gene sequence: CDR1 SEHNR, CDR2 FQNEAQ (reference sequence). V gave up 5 bases and J gave up 3 bases, with 7 bases separating them. The CDR3 contains 12 residues. CDR3 nucleotide sequence: TGTGCCAGCAGCCCAGCGGACACTGAAGCTTTCTTT. Protein sequence: CASSPADTEAFF.

This clone appeared once. At one end the junction does not follow the germline gene, possibly because of a read error. This sequence joins TRBV27 and TRBJ2-7, with D uncertain. Germline values: CDR1 MNHEY, CDR2 SMNVEV (reference sequence). The CDR3 contains 12 residues. The CDR3 region has the DNA TGTGCCAGCAGTTCCGACTCCCACGAGCAGTACTTC. Translation: CASSSDSHEQYF.

The chain joins TRBV27 to TRBJ2-7; the D is unclear. V was cut by 5 bases and J by 3 bases, with 14 bases left in between. CDR3 size: 14 residues. Germline CDR1 reads MNHEY; CDR2 reads SMNVEV (reference sequence). The CDR3 DNA sequence: TGTGCCAGCAGTGCCGTACCCAACGGCTACGAGCAGTACTTC. Residues: CASSAVPNGYEQYF.

This sequence joins TRBV27 and TRBJ1-1; weak D call: TRBD1 (6 bases). CDR1 is MNHEY and CDR2 is SMNVEV in the germline V gene (reference sequence). The V and J ends lost 0 bases and 7 bases respectively, with 15 bases between them. This CDR3 has 15 residues. The DNA for the CDR3 is TGTGCCAGCAGTTTATCGAGGGGGGCGCCCCTTGAAGCTTTCTTT. Translating it yields CASSLSRGAPLEAFF.

This clone showed up just once. The chain uses TRBV10-3 and TRBJ2-7, with D maybe TRBD1 (5 bases). This CDR3 has 13 amino acids. The V and J ends lost 2 bases and 1 base respectively, with 6 bases between them. The germline V gene encodes CDR1 ENHRY and CDR2 SYGVKD. The chain's CDR3 is CAISEQGSYEQYF. In DNA form, the CDR3 reads TGTGCCATCAGTGAGCAGGGATCCTACGAGCAGTACTTC.

The chain carries TRBV10-3 and TRBJ2-2; perhaps TRBD2 as D (6 bases). CDR1 is ENHRY and CDR2 is SYGVKD in the germline V gene. V lost 7 bases and J lost 4, with 19 bases in between. This CDR3 is built from 16 residues. CDR3 DNA: TGTGCCATCATGAGGTGGACGGGAGCGGGCACCGGGGAGCTGTTTTTT. The encoded protein is CAIMRWTGAGTGELFF.